The 3 T cell receptor beta chains below come from one sample, sequenced in a study of response to subunit inactivated influenza vaccine. TCRdb redid the calling of the RT-PCR reads with MiXCR, one entry per CDR3 protein. This table holds under 800,000 distinct CDR3 sequences, around 14% found once. The sample consisted of PBMCs from blood, taken around 14 days before vaccination. The receptors come from a man between 45 and 60 years old who received an inactivated influenza vaccine.

In this sample, this clonotype turned up a few times. This sequence joins TRBV6-2 or TRBV6-3 and TRBJ2-1, with 7 positions matching TRBD2. Germline V gives CDR1 MNHEY, CDR2 SVGEGT. The CDR3 covers 16 residues. V lost 2 bases and J lost 8; bases outside the gene matches: 12. As DNA, the CDR3 is TGTGCCAGCAGTTACAACCCAGCGGGGCCTGTGGATGAGCAGTTCTTC. This translates into CASSYNPAGPVDEQFF.

The sample holds a few counts of this clonotype. V gene TRBV20-1 combines with J gene TRBJ2-7; 8 bases align to TRBD2. Germline trimming cut 6 bases from V and 1 base from J; bases unmatched to any gene: 8. The CDR3 runs to 14 residues. Germline CDR1 is DFQATT and CDR2 is SNEGSKA (reference sequence). In nucleotides, the CDR3 is TGCAGTGCGAAGGGGGTAGCGGGGTCCTACGAGCAGTACTTC. Translated, it gives CSAKGVAGSYEQYF.

The chain carries TRBV7-2 and TRBJ1-4; D call uncertain. This CDR3 has 16 residues. Germline-derived CDR1 and CDR2 are SGHTA and FQGNSA. Between the trimmed V and J ends, which lost 1 base and 4 bases, there was a span of 13 bases. CDR3 in amino acids: CASSLGVGRVNEKLFF. The DNA of the CDR3 is TGTGCCAGCAGCTTAGGGGTAGGGCGGGTTAATGAAAAACTGTTTTTT.